A single T cell receptor beta chain is shown here with its context. Its specificity is not known. These data are taken from a study of T cells expressing NK-cell markers. Overall study results and limits: Dominance of the CD3+CD56-NKG2C+ fraction by these clonotypes also held in a handful of donors. HCMV specificity of the expanded NKG2C+ T cell clones stayed unclear.

Germline CDR1 and CDR2: MGHRA and YSYEKL. CDR3 size: 17 residues. One entry per CDR3 protein, without DNA, is what TCRdb gives after re-calling the 5' RACE reads. Its table records about 550,000 distinct CDR3 sequences. V gene TRBV4-1 combines with J gene TRBJ2-3. The sequence came from a man between 18 and 35 years old in good health. The sample was blood T cells: a sorted CD56 or NKG2C T cell subset, CD4+ or CD8+ T cells, or bulk PBMC T cells (not recorded which). CDR3 residues: CASSQENPKKSTDTQYF.